In its sample, the clone carrying this T cell receptor (beta chain) is medium-sized. The sample comes from a study of immune reconstitution after stem cell transplant in scleroderma. TCRdb reprocessed the RT-PCR reads via MiXCR and lists one record per CDR3 protein. In the table there are 2,100 or so distinct CDR3 sequences, around 9.2% of which are singletons. The CDR3 runs 14 residues. V was shortened by 3 bases and J by 1 base, with 10 bases between the two germline ends. Germline V gene data show CDR1 as SGHRS and CDR2 as YFSETQ. The material was obtained before or after autologous hematopoietic stem cell transplantation (not recorded which). The source is a male donor with systemic sclerosis. V and J are TRBV5-1 and TRBJ1-2, with D perhaps TRBD1 (5 bases). CDR3 residues: CASSSWGGNYGYTF. The CDR3 DNA sequence: TGCGCCAGCAGCTCCTGGGGGGGTAACTATGGCTACACCTTC.